Listed here are 2 T cell receptor beta chains from one sample, sequenced in a study of vaccination effects on CD4 cells after COVID-19. These TCRs are of unknown antigen specificity. Following an approximately ten-day culture, CD4+ T cells were purified. TCRdb's table, derived via immunoSEQ multiplex PCR, lists solely in-frame clones and lacks some. This sample has 40,000 or so clones, with around 80% found just once. The sequencing here drew on CD4+ T cells from PBMCs cultured without peptide, taken before COVID-19 vaccination. The receptors originated from a human donor who received a COVID-19 vaccine.

The chain recombines TRBV28 with TRBJ1-1; D not resolved. Germline assignment: CDR1 MDHEN and CDR2 SYDVKM. Between the trimmed V and J ends, which lost 7 bases and 9 bases, there was a span of 9 bases. The CDR3 has 10 amino acids. CDR3 DNA: TGTGCCAGCACCCGGAAACAAGCTTTCTTT. Translating gives CASTRKQAFF.

As concerns this clone: At the DNA level, this CDR3 is encoded by other sequences in the same sample as well. The V and J genes are TRBV11-3 and TRBJ2-3, with D unclear. The CDR3 is made up of 14 amino acids. Trimming pared 5 bases from V and 1 base from J, leaving 10 bases between. CDR1 and CDR2 (germline): SGHNT, YENEEA. Here the CDR3 reads CASSLSGGTDTQYF. For the CDR3, the DNA is TGTGCCAGCAGCCTATCTGGGGGCACAGATACGCAGTATTTT.